This T cell receptor (beta chain) was sequenced during a study of T cell responses to AZD1222 COVID-19 vaccine. Study findings and constraints: In a largely white British group with more females than males, clonal diversity was possibly underestimated. Per reports, nearly half of all spike-specific TCRs target regions that are unmutated in variants. The breadth and depth of Spike-specific TCRs increased once two AZD1222 doses had been given.

The length of the CDR3 is 15 residues. Germline V CDR1 and CDR2: WNHNN, SYGVQD (reference sequence). The V end lost 6 bases, the J end lost 1 base, and 15 bases lay between the germline ends. The data were produced by immunoSEQ multiplex PCR, yet TCRdb's version contains in-frame clones alone and is incomplete. This table has about 110,000 clones, roughly 87% appearing once. A few counts support this clone. The antigen is undetermined. The source of this sequence is an adult in good health. This specimen consisted of peripheral blood, obtained on day 0 of MenACWY control vaccination. The chain recombines TRBV10-1 with TRBJ1-2, with no clear D. The CDR3 spells CASSEEVGSNYGYTF. The CDR3 DNA sequence: TGCGCCAGCAGCGAAGAGGTGGGAAGTAACTATGGCTACACCTTC.